What follows are 26 T cell receptor beta chains derived from one specimen sequenced in a study of blood T cell repertoires in COVID-19. Clones were sequenced by immunoSEQ multiplex PCR, and TCRdb holds only the in-frame ones, with some missing. Seen here are about 82,000 clones, over 80% observed once, and the top ten hold under 20%. Material: peripheral blood. These receptor sequences come from a man of 80 years or more with active or convalescent COVID-19.

This clone has more than one count but fewer than ten. The chain couples TRBV1 to TRBJ2-2; the table's D call, TRBD1, has no DNA check behind it. TRBV1 is a documented pseudogene. CDR3 length: 18 amino acids. The CDR3 loop reads CTSSHFNAGGTDTGELFF. Here the CDR3 DNA reads TGCACCAGCAGCCATTTTAACGCAGGGGGAACGGACACCGGGGAGCTGTTTTTT.

The J gene is TRBJ1-5, the V gene TRBV6-5; 11 bases line up with TRBD1. The J segment lost 6 bases and the V segment lost 7 bases, leaving 8 bases of the junction unmatched. Per the germline V gene, CDR1 is MNHEY and CDR2 is SVGAGI. This CDR3 is 15 amino acids long. CDR3 sequence reads: CASTQPGQGVQPQHF. Written as DNA, the CDR3 is TGTGCCAGCACCCAACCGGGACAGGGGGTTCAGCCCCAGCATTTT.

This sequence joins TRBV9 and TRBJ2-1; 8 nucleotides align to TRBD2. Germline values: CDR1 SGDLS, CDR2 YYNGEE. V was pared by 3 bases and J by 5 bases, with 7 bases of the junction left unmatched. CDR3 length: 15 amino acids. The CDR3 region is CASSANGGVHNEQFF. The CDR3 nucleotides are TGTGCCAGCAGCGCAAACGGGGGGGTTCACAATGAGCAGTTCTTC.

The chain has TRBV18 and TRBJ2-5; 8 nucleotides line up with TRBD1. Per the germline V gene, CDR1 is KGHSH and CDR2 is LQKENI. Trimming at V came to 6 bases and at J to 5 bases, leaving 8 bases not matched to a gene. The CDR3 is 14 residues long. The CDR3 DNA is TGTGCCAGCTCTCAGACAGGGGTGCGGGAGACCCAGTACTTC. This encodes CASSQTGVRETQYF.

The CDR3 DNA reads TGCGCCAGCAGCCCGAACCCTCAGGGGGAAGCTTTCTTT. The encoded protein is CASSPNPQGEAFF. The chain joins TRBV5-1 to TRBJ1-1, with a tentative D call TRBD1 (6 bases). The CDR3 loop spans 13 amino acids. Germline values: CDR1 SGHRS, CDR2 YFSETQ. The ends were cut back, 4 bases at V and 8 bases at J, with 15 bases in the middle. The whole variable domain, remainder taken from reference TRBV5-1 and TRBJ1-1, is KAGVTQTPRYLIKTRGQQVTLSCSPISGHRSVSWYQQTPGQGLQFLFEYFSETQRNKGNFPGRFSGRQFSNSRSEMNVSTLELGDSALYLCASSPNPQGEAFFGQGTRLTVV.

This chain uses TRBV18 with TRBJ2-7; TRBD1 matches 8 bases. Germline CDR1 KGHSH, CDR2 LQKENI. The CDR3 is 14 residues long. V trimming: 2 bases; J trimming: 6 bases; junction bases outside the gene matches: 6. The CDR3 coding sequence is TGTGCCAGCTCACCAGGACAGGGTATGGGCGAGCAGTACGTC. It translates to CASSPGQGMGEQYV.

The rearrangement uses TRBV6-5 and TRBJ1-2; 11 bases fit TRBD1. This CDR3 region has 14 residues. V lost 6 bases and J lost 7; bases outside the gene matches: 7. The germline V gene has CDR1 MNHEY and CDR2 SVGAGI. The CDR3 DNA sequence: TGTGCCAGCAGCGCGGGACAGGGGGTATCTGGCTACACCTTC. It codes for CASSAGQGVSGYTF.

This clone showed up just once. The chain carries TRBV24-1 and TRBJ2-1; TRBD1 aligns across 7 bases. The CDR3 contains 18 residues. V trimming: 7 bases; J trimming: 0 bases; junction bases outside the gene matches: 14. CDR1 and CDR2 (germline): KGHDR, SFDVKD. The CDR3 region has the DNA TGTGCCACCAGCGACCCCCCCCGACAGGGCAGCTCCTACAATGAGCAGTTCTTC. Translated, it gives CATSDPPRQGSSYNEQFF.

The DNA of the CDR3 is TGTGCCAGCAATGTACAGCCATCCTATGGCTACACCTTC. Translating gives CASNVQPSYGYTF. The chain employs TRBV28 and TRBJ1-2; D gene ambiguous. CDR1 and CDR2 (germline): MDHEN, SYDVKM. Trimming took off 7 bases at V and 4 bases at J, with 13 bases between the two ends. CDR3 length: 13 residues.

The chain joins TRBV11-3 to TRBJ2-3; TRBD1 matches at 10 bases. The germline V gene has CDR1 SGHNT and CDR2 YENEEA. This CDR3 is built from 15 residues. Germline trimming cut 1 base from V and 4 bases from J; bases unmatched to any gene: 2. The CDR3 region has the DNA TGTGCCAGCAGCTTAGGGGGACAGGGGTCAGATACGCAGTATTTT. Amino acids: CASSLGGQGSDTQYF.

The V gene is TRBV7-9, the J gene TRBJ1-3, with 11 bases fitting TRBD1. CDR3 length: 14 amino acids. The V segment lost 11 bases and the J segment 0 bases; nucleotides outside the gene matches: 3. Germline lookup yields CDR1 SEHNR and CDR2 FQNEAQ (reference sequence). CDR3 bases: TGTGCCGGACAGGGGGCGATCTCTGGAAACACCATATATTTT. It specifies CAGQGAISGNTIYF.

CDR3 loop: CSAAGNTEAFF. In nucleotides, the CDR3 is TGCAGTGCTGCAGGGAACACTGAAGCTTTCTTT. This chain uses TRBV20-1 with TRBJ1-1; D gene ambiguous. This CDR3 is built from 11 residues. Trimming stripped 5 bases from V and 1 base from J, with 5 bases between. The germline V gene encodes CDR1 DFQATT and CDR2 SNEGSKA (reference sequence).

This clone was picked up one time. The chain joins TRBV6-5 to TRBJ2-1; 10 positions match TRBD2. Trimming cost V 7 bases and J 7 bases; bases outside gene matches: 7. Germline CDR1 reads MNHEY; CDR2 reads SVGAGI. CDR3 size: 14 residues. The CDR3 nucleotides read TGTGCCAGCACCCTAGCGGGAGTAGAGAATGAGCAGTTCTTC. Residues: CASTLAGVENEQFF.

The sample holds one count of this clone. This rearrangement joins TRBV9 to TRBJ2-4; D unclear. The V gene's germline CDR1 is SGDLS and CDR2 YYNGEE. CDR3 length: 11 residues. V lost 3 bases, J lost 5 bases, and 3 bases lay in between. The CDR3: CASSGENIQYF. CDR3 nucleotide sequence: TGTGCCAGCAGCGGCGAAAACATTCAGTACTTC.

The chain employs TRBV30 and TRBJ1-6; D remains ambiguous. Germline V CDR1 and CDR2: GTSNPN, SVGIG (reference sequence). The CDR3 has 13 amino acids. V lost 4 bases to trimming and J lost 7 bases, with 11 bases between them. Here the CDR3 DNA reads TGTGCCTGGAAGGCATTCAGGAATTCACCCCTCCACTTT. Protein sequence: CAWKAFRNSPLHF.

This clone was seen only once. The gene calls are TRBV19 and TRBJ1-5; D call uncertain. The germline gives CDR1 LNHDA, CDR2 SQIVND (reference sequence). Trimming removed 1 base from V and 2 bases from J, with 15 bases in between. CDR3 length: 17 amino acids. The CDR3 is CASSIVDFLVGNQPQHF. In nucleotides, the CDR3 is TGTGCCAGTAGTATAGTTGACTTCCTGGTCGGCAATCAGCCCCAGCATTTT.

The chain is built from TRBV4-1 and TRBJ1-4, with D hard to call. Trimming took off 0 bases at V and 1 base at J, with 9 bases between the two ends. The CDR3 has 16 residues. Germline V gene data show CDR1 as MGHRA and CDR2 as YSYEKL. CDR3 sequence reads: CASSQDRTQTNEKLFF. CDR3 bases: TGCGCCAGCAGCCAAGATCGAACTCAAACTAATGAAAAACTGTTTTTT.

The chain has TRBV28 and TRBJ2-7, with TRBD1 matching 9 bases. In germline, CDR1 is MDHEN, CDR2 SYDVKM. With 7 bases clipped from V and 1 base from J, the junction kept 11 bases outside the gene matches. This CDR3 has 16 amino acids. The CDR3 sequence is CASNTGQGIGSYEQYV. CDR3 bases: TGTGCCAGCAATACCGGACAGGGGATAGGGTCCTACGAGCAGTACGTC.

The chain carries TRBV18 and TRBJ2-7; no clear D gene. Germline lookup yields CDR1 KGHSH and CDR2 LQKENI. The V end was cut by 2 bases, the J end by 0 bases, with 14 bases between. The CDR3 runs to 16 residues. The chain's CDR3 is CASSPSSPHSSYEQYV. The CDR3, as DNA: TGTGCCAGCTCACCAAGTTCCCCGCACAGCTCCTACGAGCAGTACGTC.

This clone was observed a few times. The V and J genes are TRBV5-1 and TRBJ1-1; D call uncertain. The CDR3 sequence is 14 residues long. Trimming left V 0 bases short and J 2 bases short, with 8 bases between. In germline, CDR1 is SGHRS, CDR2 YFSETQ. This CDR3 is CASSLDSINTEAFF. CDR3 DNA: TGCGCCAGCAGCTTGGACAGCATAAACACTGAAGCTTTCTTT.

The chain links TRBV6-1 to TRBJ1-5; no firm D call. The V and J ends lost 0 bases and 2 bases respectively, with 11 bases between them. Germline V gene lookup returns CDR1 MNHNS and CDR2 SASEGT. This CDR3 has 16 residues. CDR3 DNA sequence: TGTGCCAGCAGTGAAGCCCGTGTATCTGGCAATCAGCCCCAGCATTTT. Translated: CASSEARVSGNQPQHF.

The V gene is TRBV5-3, the J gene TRBJ2-7; TRBD2 might be the D (5 bases). TRBV5-3 is noted as an ORF with a role that remains uncertain. This CDR3 spans 13 amino acids. Trimming pared 2 bases from V and 6 bases from J, leaving 12 bases between. For the CDR3, the DNA is TGTGCCAGAAGCTTACTGCGGAGGATCGAGCAGTACGTC. As protein: CARSLLRRIEQYV.

This rearrangement joins TRBV7-9 to TRBJ2-1; TRBD1 might be the D (7 bases). Trimming left V 1 base short and J 4 bases short, with 11 bases between. CDR1 is SEHNR, CDR2 FQNEAQ, per germline (reference sequence). The length of the CDR3 is 15 residues. CDR3 in DNA: TGTGCCAGCAGCTTAGAATCAGGGGGGTACAATGAGCAGTTCTTC. It is translated as CASSLESGGYNEQFF.

The CDR3 sequence: CASSEQSGGPETQYF. CDR3 sequence (DNA): TGTGCCAGCAGTGAGCAGTCCGGGGGTCCGGAGACCCAGTACTTC. The chain carries TRBV2 and TRBJ2-5, with D tentatively TRBD2 (6 bases). The CDR3 runs to 15 residues. Trimming left V 3 bases short and J 5 bases short, with 16 bases between. CDR1 is SNHLY, CDR2 FYNNEI, per germline. Full variable domain (outside the CDR3, taken from reference TRBV2 and TRBJ2-5): EPEVTQTPSHQVTQMGQEVILRCVPISNHLYFYWYRQILGQKVEFLVSFYNNEISEKSEIFDDQFSVERPDGSNFTLKIRSTKLEDSAMYFCASSEQSGGPETQYFGPGTRLLVL.

This rearrangement joins TRBV3-1 (or the pseudogene TRBV3-2) to TRBJ2-5, with 7 bases fitting TRBD2. Trimming cost V 5 bases and J 2 bases; bases outside gene matches: 2. The CDR3 loop spans 13 amino acids. Looked up from germline, CDR1 is LGHDT and CDR2 is YNNKEL (reference sequence). The CDR3 loop is CASSGGLQETQYF. In nucleotides, the CDR3 is TGTGCCAGCAGCGGGGGACTACAAGAGACCCAGTACTTC.

This chain links TRBV28 with TRBJ1-2; D unclear. V lost 3 bases and J lost 3, with 5 bases in between. The CDR3 is made up of 12 amino acids. Germline V gene sequence: CDR1 MDHEN, CDR2 SYDVKM. The CDR3 protein is CASSFQYYGYTF. The CDR3 nucleotides read TGTGCCAGCAGTTTCCAGTACTATGGCTACACCTTC.